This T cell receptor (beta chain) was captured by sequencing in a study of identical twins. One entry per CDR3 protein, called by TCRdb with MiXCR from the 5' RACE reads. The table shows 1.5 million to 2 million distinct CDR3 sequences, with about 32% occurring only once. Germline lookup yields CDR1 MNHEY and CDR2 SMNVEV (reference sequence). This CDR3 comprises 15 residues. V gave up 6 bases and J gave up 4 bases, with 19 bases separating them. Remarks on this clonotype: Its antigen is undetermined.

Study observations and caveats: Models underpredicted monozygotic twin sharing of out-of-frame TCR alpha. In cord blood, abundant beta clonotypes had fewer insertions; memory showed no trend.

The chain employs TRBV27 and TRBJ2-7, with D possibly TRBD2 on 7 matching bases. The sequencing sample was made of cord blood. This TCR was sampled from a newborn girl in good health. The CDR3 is CASSLIAGAVYEQYF. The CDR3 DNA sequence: TGTGCCAGCAGCCTTATCGCGGGGGCAGTTTACGAGCAGTACTTC.